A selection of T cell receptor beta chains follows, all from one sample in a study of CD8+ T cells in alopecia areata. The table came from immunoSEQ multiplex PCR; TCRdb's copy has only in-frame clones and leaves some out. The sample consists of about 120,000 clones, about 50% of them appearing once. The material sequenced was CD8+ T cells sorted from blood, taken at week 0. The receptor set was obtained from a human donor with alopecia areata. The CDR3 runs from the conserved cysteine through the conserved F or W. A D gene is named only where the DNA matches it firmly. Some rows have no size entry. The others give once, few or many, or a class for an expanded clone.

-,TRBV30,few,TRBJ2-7,TGTGCCTGGAGTGTTTGGGGAAGCTACGAGCAGTACTTC,CAWSVWGSYEQYF
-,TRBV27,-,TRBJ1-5,TGTGCCAGCAGTCCCCAAGACAGTCGGGGCAATCAGCCCCAGCATTTT,CASSPQDSRGNQPQHF
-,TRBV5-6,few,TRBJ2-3,TGTGCCAGCAGCTCCACAGATACGCAGTATTTT,CASSSTDTQYF
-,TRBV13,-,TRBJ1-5,TGTGCCAGCAGCTTAGGCGGGGGGATCGAGCCCCAGCATTTT,CASSLGGGIEPQHF
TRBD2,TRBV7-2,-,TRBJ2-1,TGTGCCAGCACCCCCCCCGGCCTCCTAGCGGGAGGGGGATATGAGCAGTTCTTC,CASTPPGLLAGGGYEQFF
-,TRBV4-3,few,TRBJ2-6,TGCGCCAGCAGCCGTTACACGGGGCCCAGCGGCGGGGCCAACGTCCTGACTTTC,CASSRYTGPSGGANVLTF
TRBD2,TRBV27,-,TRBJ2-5,TGTGCCAGCAGGCTACTAGCGGGGGGGCCAGAGACCCAGTACTTC,CASRLLAGGPETQYF
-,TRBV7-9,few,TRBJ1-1,TGTGCCAGCAGCTTAGTATCGCTGAACACTGAAGCTTTCTTT,CASSLVSLNTEAFF
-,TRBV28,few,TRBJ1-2,TGTGCCAGCAGGGTTGTAGGCCAGGGATACGATGGCTACACCTTC,CASRVVGQGYDGYTF
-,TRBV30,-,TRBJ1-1,TGTGCCTGGAGTTTACAGACAAACACTGAAGCTTTCTTT,CAWSLQTNTEAFF
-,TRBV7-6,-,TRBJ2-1,TGTGCCAGCAGCTTAGCGGGGGGATACAATGAGCAGTTCTTC,CASSLAGGYNEQFF
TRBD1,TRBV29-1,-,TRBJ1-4,TGCAGCGTTTTAGACAGGGGCGAAAAACTGTTTTTT,CSVLDRGEKLFF
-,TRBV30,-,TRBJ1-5,TGTGCCTGGAGTAGAACTGGAGATCAGCCCCAGCATTTT,CAWSRTGDQPQHF
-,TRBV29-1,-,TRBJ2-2,TGCAGCGTCCATGGGGATCCCAGGGGCTCGAACACCGGGGAGCTGTTTTTT,CSVHGDPRGSNTGELFF
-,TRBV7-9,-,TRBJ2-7,TGTGCCAGCAGCTTCGAGGGGAATTACGAGCAGTACTTC,CASSFEGNYEQYF